These 20 T cell receptor beta chains came from one sample sequenced in a study of T cell clonality in common variable immunodeficiency. Profiled with immunoSEQ multiplex PCR; TCRdb holds only in-frame clones, not every one. The sample includes about 52,000 clones, none of them occurring once. The specimen sequenced was peripheral blood mononuclear cells. The receptors come from a person between 18 and 69 years old in good health.

Worth noting for this clone: The CDR3 goes on 3 residues after the read ends, and that part is filled in from the germline J gene. The chain couples TRBV19 to TRBJ1-5; 8 nucleotides match TRBD1. V shed 6 bases, J shed 3 bases, and the junction held 7 bases outside the gene matches. The germline V gene has CDR1 LNHDA and CDR2 SQIVND (reference sequence). The CDR3 length is 15 residues. Incomplete CDR3 DNA: TGTGCCAGTAGGGAGACAGGGGTAGACAATCAGCCC. Protein: CASRETGVDNQP. From start to end, the CDR3 is CASRETGVDNQPQHF.

This clone was counted ten times or more. From the germline J gene comes the end of the CDR3, since the read stops 3 residues before it. The chain joins TRBV18 to TRBJ1-5, with 7 positions matching TRBD1. There are 13 residues in the CDR3. The germline gives CDR1 KGHSH, CDR2 LQKENI. With 3 bases clipped from V and 7 bases from J, the junction kept 3 bases outside the gene matches. The CDR3 DNA, read in part, is TGTGCCAGCTCACCTGGGACAGACCAGCCC. It codes for CASSPGTDQP. The whole CDR3 region reads CASSPGTDQPQHF.

This clone was observed a few times. The read halts 3 residues ahead of the CDR3 end, with the missing end drawn from the germline J gene. The chain links TRBV7-9 to TRBJ2-3, with 7 bases matching TRBD1. The length of the CDR3 is 15 residues. Germline assignment: CDR1 SEHNR and CDR2 FQNEAQ (reference sequence). The CDR3 region is CASSLEVGQGQPQYF. CDR3 bases read: TGTGCCAGCAGCTTAGAGGTAGGGCAGGGACAGCCG.

With regard to this clone: The read is 3 residues too short to cover the CDR3 end, so that end is filled in from the germline J gene. V is TRBV7-9 and J is TRBJ1-1; unclear D gene. The CDR3 has 13 residues. The V gene's germline CDR1 is SEHNR and CDR2 FQNEAQ (reference sequence). V lost 0 bases to trimming and J lost 1 base, with 3 bases between them. CDR3 DNA (partial): TGTGCCAGCAGCTTAGCGGCGAACACTGAA. As protein: CASSLAANTE. The whole CDR3 protein reads CASSLAANTEAFF.

This clone was counted many times. The CDR3 goes on 3 residues after the read ends, and that part is filled in from the germline J gene. The chain combines TRBV2 with TRBJ2-7; TRBD1 is a possible D gene (6 bases). V was trimmed by 3 bases and J by 5 bases, leaving 8 bases between them. This CDR3 has 12 residues. Germline V gene lookup returns CDR1 SNHLY and CDR2 FYNNEI. The DNA read from the CDR3 is TGTGCCAGCAGTGACAGGGGTAACGAG. Translation gives CASSDRGNE. The entire CDR3 reads CASSDRGNEQYF. The variable domain in full, with the rest retrieved from reference TRBV2 and TRBJ2-7, is EPEVTQTPSHQVTQMGQEVILRCVPISNHLYFYWYRQILGQKVEFLVSFYNNEISEKSEIFDDQFSVERPDGSNFTLKIRSTKLEDSAMYFCASSDRGNEQYFGPGTRLTVT.

This clone was picked up many times. The CDR3 is cut off 3 residues early in the read; its end comes from the germline J gene. V gene TRBV5-1 combines with J gene TRBJ2-5; TRBD2 might be the D (5 bases). The CDR3 spans 14 residues. Germline CDR1 and CDR2: SGHRS and YFSETQ. Deletions cut 1 base from V and 5 bases from J, with 12 bases between. This CDR3 reads CASSLTSMLETQYF. CDR3 bases read: TGCGCCAGCAGCTTGACTAGTATGTTGGAGACC.

This clone showed up many times. The read halts 3 residues ahead of the CDR3 end, with the missing end drawn from the germline J gene. The chain employs TRBV7-3 and TRBJ2-7; 7 bases map to TRBD1. Germline assignment: CDR1 SGHTA and CDR2 FQGTGA. Trimming removed 3 bases from V and 6 bases from J; junction bases left unmatched: 5. This CDR3 contains 13 residues. Incomplete CDR3 DNA: TGTGCCAGCAGCTTGGACAGGTTTAGCGAG. This codes for CASSLDRFSE. The entire CDR3 protein is CASSLDRFSEQYF.

Many counts were recorded for this clone. The read comes to an end 3 residues before the CDR3 does, leaving the germline J gene to fill in the end. The rearrangement links TRBV20-1 to TRBJ1-6, with 12 bases aligning to TRBD1. CDR1 DFQATT and CDR2 SNEGSKA come from the germline V gene (reference sequence). The CDR3 consists of 16 residues. V lost 0 bases and J lost 10; bases outside the gene matches: 7. CDR3 DNA, as far as it was read: TGCAGTGCTAGAGAATCCGGGACAGGGGGCACCTCACCC. Translation: CSARESGTGGTSP. The entire CDR3 reads CSARESGTGGTSPLHF.

This clone was recorded many times. The missing CDR3 end, 3 residues past where the read stops, is filled in from the germline J gene. The J gene is TRBJ2-1, the V gene TRBV7-9; a weak D match, TRBD2 (5 bases). Germline loops: CDR1 SEHNR, CDR2 FQNEAQ (reference sequence). Trimming shortened V by 7 bases and J by 4 bases, and 17 bases separated the two germline ends. CDR3 length: 15 amino acids. CDR3 DNA, as far as it was read: TGTGCCAGCACCCCTCGGGGTACGATTTACAATGAG. Translation gives CASTPRGTIYNE. The entire CDR3 protein is CASTPRGTIYNEQFF. The whole variable domain, remainder taken from reference TRBV7-9 and TRBJ2-1, is DTGVSQNPRHKITKRGQNVTFRCDPISEHNRLYWYRQTLGQGPEFLTYFQNEAQLEKSRLLSDRFSAERPKGSFSTLEIQRTEQGDSAMYLCASTPRGTIYNEQFFGPGTRLTVL.

In the case of this clone: The read terminates 3 residues ahead of where the CDR3 ends, so the germline J gene completes it. The rearrangement joins TRBV10-3 to TRBJ2-7; D may be TRBD2 (5 bases). V shed 2 bases and J shed 5 bases, with 13 bases lying between them. Germline loops: CDR1 ENHRY, CDR2 SYGVKD. This CDR3 spans 14 amino acids. Incomplete CDR3 DNA: TGTGCCATCAGTGAGGGTCAGCGGTCCAACGAG. It encodes CAISEGQRSNE. The whole CDR3 protein is CAISEGQRSNEQYF.

This clone has ten or more counts. With the read ending 3 residues before the CDR3 end, the germline J gene is used to fill in that end. The chain uses TRBV19 and TRBJ1-4; D is possibly TRBD1 (5 bases). V lost 3 bases, J lost 5 bases, and 13 bases lay in between. Germline V gives CDR1 LNHDA, CDR2 SQIVND (reference sequence). The CDR3 loop spans 15 amino acids. Incomplete CDR3 DNA: TGTGCCAGTAGTATTGGGGCCACCGGAAATGAAAAA. As protein: CASSIGATGNEK. The CDR3 in full is CASSIGATGNEKLFF.

This clone was seen a few times. Incomplete CDR3 DNA: TGTGCCAGTAGTCCTAGACAGGGGGCGTTGGGCAATCAGCCC. Translated, it gives CASSPRQGALGNQP. The CDR3 reads in full as CASSPRQGALGNQPQHF. The chain carries TRBV19 and TRBJ1-5; 10 nucleotides align to TRBD1. The DNA ends 3 residues before the CDR3 does, and the rest of the CDR3 is filled in from the germline J gene. Germline loops: CDR1 LNHDA, CDR2 SQIVND (reference sequence). V gave up 5 bases and J gave up 2 bases; unmatched junction bases: 9. This CDR3 is built from 17 residues.

This clone has ten or more counts. The read ends 3 residues before the CDR3 terminus; that terminus is restored from the germline J gene. The V call is TRBV10-1, the J call TRBJ2-2, with D unclear. The germline V gene has CDR1 WNHNN and CDR2 SYGVQD (reference sequence). Trimming left V 8 bases short and J 4 bases short, with 11 bases between. The CDR3 totals 13 residues. The part of the CDR3 DNA that was read is TGCGCCAGCGAGGCATCGGGCACCGGGGAG. Amino acid sequence: CASEASGTGE. The full CDR3 is CASEASGTGELFF.

Ten or more counts support this clone. Read sequence stops 3 residues before the CDR3 end, and the germline J gene provides the missing end. The genes are TRBV19 and TRBJ2-1, with 10 bases matching TRBD2. The V gene's germline CDR1 is LNHDA and CDR2 SQIVND (reference sequence). V lost 1 base to trimming and J lost 7 bases; unmatched junction nucleotides: 10. CDR3 length: 17 amino acids. CDR3 sequence reads: CASSIAATSGNRNEQFF. The CDR3 DNA, read in part, is TGTGCCAGTAGTATAGCGGCAACTAGCGGGAATAGAAATGAG.

This clone was detected many times. With the read ending 3 residues before the CDR3 end, the germline J gene is used to fill in that end. The genes are TRBV7-9 and TRBJ1-2; D remains unclear. From germline, CDR1 is SEHNR and CDR2 FQNEAQ (reference sequence). CDR3 size: 12 residues. V lost 5 bases to trimming and J lost 4 bases, with 8 bases between them. The covered CDR3 bases are TGTGCCAGCAGCCTACCGTCCTATGGC. Translated: CASSLPSYG. The complete CDR3 reads CASSLPSYGYTF. The full variable domain, rest sourced from reference TRBV7-9 and TRBJ1-2, is DTGVSQNPRHKITKRGQNVTFRCDPISEHNRLYWYRQTLGQGPEFLTYFQNEAQLEKSRLLSDRFSAERPKGSFSTLEIQRTEQGDSAMYLCASSLPSYGYTFGSGTRLTVV.

Many counts were recorded for this clone. Sequencing ends 3 residues short of the CDR3 end; the germline J gene provides the rest. This chain joins TRBV19 and TRBJ2-2; 10 bases fit TRBD2. The germline V gene encodes CDR1 LNHDA and CDR2 SQIVND (reference sequence). With V trimmed by 5 bases and J by 5 bases, 14 bases remained unmatched. The CDR3 sequence is 18 residues long. CDR3 DNA, as far as it was read: TGTGCCAGTAGTTCCCCCCCGAGCGGGGGGGCCCTGACCGGGGAG. This codes for CASSSPPSGGALTGE. From start to end, the CDR3 is CASSSPPSGGALTGELFF.

This clone was picked up a small number of times. Sequencing ends 3 residues short of the CDR3 end; the germline J gene provides the rest. This sequence joins TRBV5-6 and TRBJ1-5; D possibly corresponds to TRBD1 (6 bases). The V end lost 6 bases, the J end lost 6 bases, and 19 bases lay between the germline ends. This CDR3 contains 15 residues. Germline V gene sequence: CDR1 SGHDT, CDR2 YYEEEE. CDR3 sequence reads: CASKKGGAQGQPQHF. The CDR3 bases that were read are TGTGCCAGCAAAAAAGGGGGGGCGCAGGGTCAGCCC.

At least ten counts were recorded for this clone. The missing CDR3 end, 3 residues past where the read stops, is filled in from the germline J gene. The chain links TRBV19 to TRBJ1-2; 8 bases line up with TRBD1. Germline values: CDR1 LNHDA, CDR2 SQIVND (reference sequence). The CDR3 extends over 15 amino acids. The CDR3 loop is CASREVDREWSGYTF. The CDR3 bases that were read are TGTGCCAGTAGAGAGGTGGACAGGGAATGGAGCGGC.

This clone was detected many times. The read comes to an end 3 residues before the CDR3 does, leaving the germline J gene to fill in the end. This chain uses TRBV5-1 with TRBJ2-3; the match to TRBD2 covers 11 bases. Trimming removed 1 base from V and 4 bases from J; junction bases left unmatched: 8. CDR1 is SGHRS, CDR2 YFSETQ, per germline. This CDR3 has 17 residues. The part of the CDR3 DNA that was read is TGCGCCAGCAGCTTGAGAACACTAGCGGGGGTCCCAGATACG. Its protein is CASSLRTLAGVPDT. The full CDR3 protein is CASSLRTLAGVPDTQYF.

This clone was detected many times. The read stops 3 residues short of the end of the CDR3; the missing end is completed from the germline J gene. The J gene is TRBJ2-7, the V gene TRBV5-1, with TRBD2 identical over 13 bases. V dropped 4 bases and J dropped 5; count of bases not matched to a gene: 9. This CDR3 is 16 amino acids long. Germline-derived CDR1 and CDR2 are SGHRS and YFSETQ. The CDR3 DNA, read in part, is TGCGCCAGCAGCGCACAACTAGCGGGAGGGCCCGACGAG. Amino acid sequence: CASSAQLAGGPDE. The complete CDR3 sequence is CASSAQLAGGPDEQYF.